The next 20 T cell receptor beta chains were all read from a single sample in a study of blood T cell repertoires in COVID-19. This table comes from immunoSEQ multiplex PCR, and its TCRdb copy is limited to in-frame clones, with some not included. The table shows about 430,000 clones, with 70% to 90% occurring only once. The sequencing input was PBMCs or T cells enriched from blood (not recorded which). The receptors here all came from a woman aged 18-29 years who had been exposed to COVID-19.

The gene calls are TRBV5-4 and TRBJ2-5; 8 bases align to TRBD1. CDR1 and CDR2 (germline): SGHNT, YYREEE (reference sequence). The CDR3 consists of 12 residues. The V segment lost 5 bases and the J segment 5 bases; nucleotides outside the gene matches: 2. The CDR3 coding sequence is TGTGCCAGCAGGAGGACAGGGGAGACCCAGTACTTC. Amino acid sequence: CASRRTGETQYF.

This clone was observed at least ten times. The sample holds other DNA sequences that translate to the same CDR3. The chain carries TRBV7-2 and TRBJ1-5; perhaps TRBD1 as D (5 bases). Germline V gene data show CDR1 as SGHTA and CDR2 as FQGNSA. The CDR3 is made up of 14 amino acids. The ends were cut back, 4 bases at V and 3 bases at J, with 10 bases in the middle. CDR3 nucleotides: TGTGCCAGCAGCTCCACAGGTATCAATCAGCCCCAGCATTTT. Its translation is CASSSTGINQPQHF.

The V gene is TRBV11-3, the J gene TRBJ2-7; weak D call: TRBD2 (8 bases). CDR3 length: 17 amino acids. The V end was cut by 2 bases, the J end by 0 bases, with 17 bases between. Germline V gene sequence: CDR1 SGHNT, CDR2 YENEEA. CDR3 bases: TGTGCCAGCAGCTTAAGTATCGGGGGGGACAGCTCCTACGAGCAGTACTTC. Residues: CASSLSIGGDSSYEQYF.

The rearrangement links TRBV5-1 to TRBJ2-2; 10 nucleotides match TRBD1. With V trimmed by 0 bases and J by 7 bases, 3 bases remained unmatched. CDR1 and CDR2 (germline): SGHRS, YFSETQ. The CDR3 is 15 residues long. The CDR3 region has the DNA TGCGCCAGCAGCTTGGGACAGGGGGCGAACGGGGAGCTGTTTTTT. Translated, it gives CASSLGQGANGELFF.

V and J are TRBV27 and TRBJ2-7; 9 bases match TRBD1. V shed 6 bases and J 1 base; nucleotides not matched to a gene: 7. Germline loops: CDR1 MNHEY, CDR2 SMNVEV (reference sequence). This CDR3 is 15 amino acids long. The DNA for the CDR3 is TGTGCCAGCAGCTCAACCGGGACAGGGTCCTACGAGCAGTACTTC. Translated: CASSSTGTGSYEQYF.

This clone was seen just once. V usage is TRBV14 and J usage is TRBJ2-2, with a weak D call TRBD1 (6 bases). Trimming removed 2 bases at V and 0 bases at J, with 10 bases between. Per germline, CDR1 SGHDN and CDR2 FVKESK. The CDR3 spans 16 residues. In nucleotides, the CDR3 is TGTGCCAGCAGCCAAAGGACAGACCCGAACACCGGGGAGCTGTTTTTT. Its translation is CASSQRTDPNTGELFF.

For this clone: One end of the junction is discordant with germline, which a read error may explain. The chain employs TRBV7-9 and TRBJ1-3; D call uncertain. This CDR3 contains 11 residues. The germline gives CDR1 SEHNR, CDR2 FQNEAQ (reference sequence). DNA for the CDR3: TGTGCCAGCAGCTTACTAGAGACCGGGGATTTT. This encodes CASSLLETGDF.

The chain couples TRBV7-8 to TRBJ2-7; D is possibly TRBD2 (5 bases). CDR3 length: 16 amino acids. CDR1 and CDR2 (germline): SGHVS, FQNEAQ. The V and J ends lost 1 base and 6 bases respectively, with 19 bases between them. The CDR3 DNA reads TGTGCCAGCAGCTTAGGTGAAACTAGAATTGGCAGCGAGCAGTACTTC. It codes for CASSLGETRIGSEQYF. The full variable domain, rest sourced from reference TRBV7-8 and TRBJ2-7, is GAGVSQSPRYKVAKRGQDVALRCDPISGHVSLFWYQQALGQGPEFLTYFQNEAQLDKSGLPSDRFFAERPEGSVSTLKIQRTQQEDSAVYLCASSLGETRIGSEQYFGPGTRLTVT.

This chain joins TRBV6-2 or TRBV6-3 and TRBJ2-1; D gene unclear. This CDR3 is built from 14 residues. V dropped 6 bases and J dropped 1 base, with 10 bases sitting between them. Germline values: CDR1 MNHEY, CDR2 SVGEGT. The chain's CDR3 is CASSLLPSYNEQFF. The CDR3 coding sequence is TGTGCCAGCAGCTTACTCCCTTCCTACAATGAGCAGTTCTTC.

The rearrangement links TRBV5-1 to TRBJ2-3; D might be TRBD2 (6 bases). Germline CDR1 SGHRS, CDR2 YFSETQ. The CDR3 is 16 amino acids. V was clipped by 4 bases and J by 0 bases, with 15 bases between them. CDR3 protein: CASSRGADPSTDTQYF. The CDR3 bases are TGCGCCAGCAGCCGCGGGGCAGACCCAAGCACAGATACGCAGTATTTT.

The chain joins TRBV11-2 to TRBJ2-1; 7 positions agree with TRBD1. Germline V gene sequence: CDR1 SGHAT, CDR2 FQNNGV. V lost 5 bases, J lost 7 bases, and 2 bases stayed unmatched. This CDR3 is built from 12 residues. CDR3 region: CASSPTGNEQFF. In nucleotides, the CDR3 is TGTGCCAGCAGCCCGACAGGGAATGAGCAGTTCTTC. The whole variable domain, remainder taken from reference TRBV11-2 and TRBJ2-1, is EAGVAQSPRYKIIEKRQSVAFWCNPISGHATLYWYQQILGQGPKLLIQFQNNGVVDDSQLPKDRFSAERLKGVDSTLKIQPAKLEDSAVYLCASSPTGNEQFFGPGTRLTVL.

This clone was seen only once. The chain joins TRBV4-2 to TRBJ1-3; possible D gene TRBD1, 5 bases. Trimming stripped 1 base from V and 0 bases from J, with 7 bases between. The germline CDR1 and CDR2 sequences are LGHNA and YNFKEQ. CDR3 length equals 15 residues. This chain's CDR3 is CASSQAGSSGNTIYF. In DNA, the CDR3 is TGTGCCAGCAGCCAAGCAGGGTCCTCTGGAAACACCATATATTTT.

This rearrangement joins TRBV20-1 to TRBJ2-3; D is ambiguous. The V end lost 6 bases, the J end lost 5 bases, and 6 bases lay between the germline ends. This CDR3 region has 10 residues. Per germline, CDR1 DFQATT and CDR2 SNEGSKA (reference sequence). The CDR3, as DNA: TGCAGTGCCCCATTAGATACGCAGTATTTT. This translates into CSAPLDTQYF.

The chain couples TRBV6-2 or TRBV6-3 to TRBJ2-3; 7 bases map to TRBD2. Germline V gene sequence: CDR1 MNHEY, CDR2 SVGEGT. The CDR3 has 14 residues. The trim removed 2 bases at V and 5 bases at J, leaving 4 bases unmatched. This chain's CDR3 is CASSYVVAGDTQYF. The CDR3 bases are TGTGCCAGCAGTTACGTGGTAGCGGGAGATACGCAGTATTTT.

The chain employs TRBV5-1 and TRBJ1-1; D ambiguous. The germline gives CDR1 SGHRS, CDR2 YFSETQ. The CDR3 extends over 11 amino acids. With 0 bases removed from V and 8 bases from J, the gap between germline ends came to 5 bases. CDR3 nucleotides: TGCGCCAGCAGCTTGGGAGGGGAAGCTTTCTTT. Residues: CASSLGGEAFF.

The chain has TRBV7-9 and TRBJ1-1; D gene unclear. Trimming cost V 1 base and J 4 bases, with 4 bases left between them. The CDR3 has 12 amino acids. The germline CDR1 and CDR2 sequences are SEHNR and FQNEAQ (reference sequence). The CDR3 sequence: CASSLGVTEAFF. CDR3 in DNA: TGTGCCAGCAGCTTAGGAGTCACTGAAGCTTTCTTT.

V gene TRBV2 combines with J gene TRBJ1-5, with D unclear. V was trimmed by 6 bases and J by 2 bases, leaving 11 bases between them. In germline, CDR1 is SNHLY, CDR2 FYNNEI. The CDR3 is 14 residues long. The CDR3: CASSFTVGNQPQHF. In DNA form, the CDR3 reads TGTGCCAGCAGCTTCACAGTCGGCAATCAGCCCCAGCATTTT.

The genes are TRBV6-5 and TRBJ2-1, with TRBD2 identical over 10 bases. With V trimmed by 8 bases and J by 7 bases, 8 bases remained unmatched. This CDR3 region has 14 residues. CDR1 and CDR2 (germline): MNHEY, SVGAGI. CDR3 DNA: TGTGCCAGCTCTAGGCTAGCGGGAGTAAATGAGCAGTTCTTC. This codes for CASSRLAGVNEQFF.

As DNA, the CDR3 is TGTGCCAGCAGCTTGACAGGGGTTAACACTGAAGCTTTCTTT. It encodes CASSLTGVNTEAFF. This chain connects TRBV5-4 to TRBJ1-1; 7 nucleotides align to TRBD1. CDR3 length: 14 residues. V was pared by 1 base and J by 2 bases, with 2 bases of the junction left unmatched. Looked up from germline, CDR1 is SGHNT and CDR2 is YYREEE (reference sequence).

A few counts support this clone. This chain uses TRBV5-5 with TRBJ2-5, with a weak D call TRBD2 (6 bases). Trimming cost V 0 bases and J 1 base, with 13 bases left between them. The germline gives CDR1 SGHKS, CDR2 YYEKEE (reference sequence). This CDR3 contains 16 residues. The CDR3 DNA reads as TGTGCCAGCAGCTTGGCCGGGGGTGGAGGCCAAGAGACCCAGTACTTC. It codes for CASSLAGGGGQETQYF.